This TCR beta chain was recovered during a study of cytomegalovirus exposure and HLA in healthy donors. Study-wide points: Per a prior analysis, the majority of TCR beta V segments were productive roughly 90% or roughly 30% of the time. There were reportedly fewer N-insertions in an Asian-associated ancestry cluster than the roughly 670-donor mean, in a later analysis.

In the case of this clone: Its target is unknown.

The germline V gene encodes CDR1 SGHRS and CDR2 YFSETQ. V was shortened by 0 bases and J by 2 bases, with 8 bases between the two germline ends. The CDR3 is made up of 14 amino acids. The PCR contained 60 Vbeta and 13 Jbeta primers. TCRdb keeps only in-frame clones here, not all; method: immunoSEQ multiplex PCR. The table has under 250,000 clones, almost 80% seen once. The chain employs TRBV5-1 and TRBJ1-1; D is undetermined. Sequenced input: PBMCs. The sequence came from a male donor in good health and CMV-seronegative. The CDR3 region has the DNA TGCGCCAGCAGCTTGGAAGCTATTAACACTGAAGCTTTCTTT. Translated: CASSLEAINTEAFF.